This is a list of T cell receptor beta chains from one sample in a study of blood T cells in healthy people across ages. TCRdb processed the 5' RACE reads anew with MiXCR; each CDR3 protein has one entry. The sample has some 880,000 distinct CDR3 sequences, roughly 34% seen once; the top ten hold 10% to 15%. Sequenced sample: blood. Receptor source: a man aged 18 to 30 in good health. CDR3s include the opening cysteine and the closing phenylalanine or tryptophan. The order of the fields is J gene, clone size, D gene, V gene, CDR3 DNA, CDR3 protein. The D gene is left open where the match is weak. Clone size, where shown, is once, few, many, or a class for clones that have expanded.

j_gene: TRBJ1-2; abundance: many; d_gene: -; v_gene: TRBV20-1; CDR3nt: TGCAGTGCCCGGGGACAAGCCGGGGGCTACACCTTC; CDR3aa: CSARGQAGGYTF
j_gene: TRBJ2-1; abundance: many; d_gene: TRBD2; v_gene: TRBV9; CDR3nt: TGTGCCAGCAGCGTAGCGGGTAGCGGGGGGATCAATGAGCAGTTCTTC; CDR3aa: CASSVAGSGGINEQFF
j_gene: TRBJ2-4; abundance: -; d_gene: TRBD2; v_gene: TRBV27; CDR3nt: TGTGCGTTCCAGCGGGGGGCCTCAACTTTAGCCAAAAACATTCAGTACTTC; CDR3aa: CAFQRGASTLAKNIQYF
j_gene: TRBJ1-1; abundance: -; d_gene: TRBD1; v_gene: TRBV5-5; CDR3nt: TGTGCCAGCAGCTTGGGACAGGGGGGGTTTAGGAACACTGAAGCTTTCTTT; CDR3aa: CASSLGQGGFRNTEAFF
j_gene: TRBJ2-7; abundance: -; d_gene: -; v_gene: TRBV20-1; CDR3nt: TGCAGTGCTAGAGATGGGGGCTTAGGTCATCACTACGAGCAGTACTTC; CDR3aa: CSARDGGLGHHYEQYF
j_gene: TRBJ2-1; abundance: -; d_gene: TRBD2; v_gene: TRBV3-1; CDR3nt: TGTGCCGGCAGCCTAGCGGGATCTTTGTACAATGAGCAGTTCTTC; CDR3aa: CAGSLAGSLYNEQFF
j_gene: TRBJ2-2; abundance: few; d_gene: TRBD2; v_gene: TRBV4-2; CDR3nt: TGTGCCAGCAGCCTCGGGTCTTCTAGCGGGGGGCTGAACACCGGGGAGCTGTTTTTT; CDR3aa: CASSLGSSSGGLNTGELFF
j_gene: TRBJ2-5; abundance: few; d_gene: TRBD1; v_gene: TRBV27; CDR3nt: TGTGCCAGCAGTTTGGGGACAGGGAGACAAGAGACCCAGTACTTC; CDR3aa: CASSLGTGRQETQYF
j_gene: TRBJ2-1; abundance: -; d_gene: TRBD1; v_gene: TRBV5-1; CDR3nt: TGCGCCAGCAGGTCCGGGACAGGGGCATCTCGTTCCTACAATGAGCAGTTCTTC; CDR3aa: CASRSGTGASRSYNEQFF
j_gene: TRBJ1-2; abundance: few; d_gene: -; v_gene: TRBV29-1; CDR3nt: TGCAGCGTTGAGATAAACTATGGCTACACCTTC; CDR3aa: CSVEINYGYTF
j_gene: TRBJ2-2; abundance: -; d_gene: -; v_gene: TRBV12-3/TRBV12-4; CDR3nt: TGTGCCAGCAGTTTCAACCCCACCGGGGAGCTGTTTTTT; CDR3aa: CASSFNPTGELFF
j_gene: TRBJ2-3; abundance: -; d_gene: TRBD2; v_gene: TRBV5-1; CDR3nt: TGCGCCAGCAGCCGGGGGGAGCGGACTTACACAGATACGCAGTATTTT; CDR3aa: CASSRGERTYTDTQYF
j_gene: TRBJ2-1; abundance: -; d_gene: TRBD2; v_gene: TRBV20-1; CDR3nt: TGCAGTGCTAGAGATCCTCCTAGCGGGGTTGGTGAGCAGTTCTTC; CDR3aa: CSARDPPSGVGEQFF
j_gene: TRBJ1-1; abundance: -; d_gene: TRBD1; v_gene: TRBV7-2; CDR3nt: TGTGCCAGCAGCTTATTTAGGGACAGCAATCAAGCTTTCTTT; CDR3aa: CASSLFRDSNQAFF
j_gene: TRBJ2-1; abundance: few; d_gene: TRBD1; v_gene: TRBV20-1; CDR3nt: TGCAGTGCTAGAGTTCCAGACAGGGATTCCTACAATGAGCAGTTCTTC; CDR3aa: CSARVPDRDSYNEQFF
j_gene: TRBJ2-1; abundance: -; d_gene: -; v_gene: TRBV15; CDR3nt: TGTGCCACCAGCCCACAGGGTTCGGACAATGAGCAGTTCTTC; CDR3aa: CATSPQGSDNEQFF
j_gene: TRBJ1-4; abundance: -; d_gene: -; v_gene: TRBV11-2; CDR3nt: TGTGCCAGCAGCTTTGCAGGGGCTAATGAAAAACTGTTTTTT; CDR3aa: CASSFAGANEKLFF
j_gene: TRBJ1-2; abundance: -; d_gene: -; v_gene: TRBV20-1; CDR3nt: TGCAGTGCTACCTCGGGACCGACATATCGTGGCTACACCTTC; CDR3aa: CSATSGPTYRGYTF
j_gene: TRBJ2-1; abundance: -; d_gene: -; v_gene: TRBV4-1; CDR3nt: TGCGCCAGCAGCCAGAATTACAGACAAGAGCAGTTCTTC; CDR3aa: CASSQNYRQEQFF
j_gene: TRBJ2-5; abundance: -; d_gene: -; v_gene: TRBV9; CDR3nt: TGTGCCAGCAGCGCCCCCGTTAAGGGGGGACATGAGACCCAGTACTTC; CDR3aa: CASSAPVKGGHETQYF
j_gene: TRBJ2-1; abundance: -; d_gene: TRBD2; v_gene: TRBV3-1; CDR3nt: TGTGCCAGCAGCCAAGTCCCGGGACTACTATACAATGAGCAGTTCTTC; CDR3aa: CASSQVPGLLYNEQFF
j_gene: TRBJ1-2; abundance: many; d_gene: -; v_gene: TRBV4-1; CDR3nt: TGCGCCAGCAGCCAAGATTACCACCGGGGGAGATCAGACTATGGCTACACCTTC; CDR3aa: CASSQDYHRGRSDYGYTF
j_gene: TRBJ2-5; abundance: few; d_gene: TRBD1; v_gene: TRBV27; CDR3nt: TGTGCCAGCAGCCGACACAGGGGGACAGTGTGGGAGCAGTACTTC; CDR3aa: CASSRHRGTVWEQYF
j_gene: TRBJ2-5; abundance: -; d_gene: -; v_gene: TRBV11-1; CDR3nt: TGTGCCAGCAGTATGGGATTACAAGAGACCCAGTACTTC; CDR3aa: CASSMGLQETQYF
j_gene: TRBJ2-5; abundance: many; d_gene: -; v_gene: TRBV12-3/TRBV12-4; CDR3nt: TGTGCCAGCACTGAAGGGGAGACCCAGTACTTC; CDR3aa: CASTEGETQYF
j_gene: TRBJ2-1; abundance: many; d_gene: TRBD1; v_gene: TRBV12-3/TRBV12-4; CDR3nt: TGTGCCAGCAGTATGACAGGGCACTACAATGAGCAGTTCTTC; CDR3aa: CASSMTGHYNEQFF
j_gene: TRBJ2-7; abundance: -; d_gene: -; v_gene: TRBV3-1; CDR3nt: TGTGCCAGCAGCCAAGCGGAAACTTACGAGCAGTACTTC; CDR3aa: CASSQAETYEQYF
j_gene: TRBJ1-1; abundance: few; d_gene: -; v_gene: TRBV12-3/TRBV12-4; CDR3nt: TGTGCCAGCTTGTGGGCGAACACTGAAGCTTTCTTT; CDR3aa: CASLWANTEAFF
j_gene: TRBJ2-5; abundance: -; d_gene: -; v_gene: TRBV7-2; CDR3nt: TGTGCCAGCAGCTCATCAAGGGGGGGCGGGAAAGAGACCCAGTACTTC; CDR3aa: CASSSSRGGGKETQYF
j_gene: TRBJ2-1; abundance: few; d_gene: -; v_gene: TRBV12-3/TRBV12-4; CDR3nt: TGTGCCAGCAGCGACACAGCTTTAAGCTCCTACAATGAGCAGTTCTTC; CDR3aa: CASSDTALSSYNEQFF
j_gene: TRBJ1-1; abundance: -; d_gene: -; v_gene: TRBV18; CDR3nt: TGTGCCAGCTCACCACAGGCCGGACAGAACACTGAAGCTTTCTTT; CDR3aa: CASSPQAGQNTEAFF
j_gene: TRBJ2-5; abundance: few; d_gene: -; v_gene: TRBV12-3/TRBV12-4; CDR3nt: TGTGCCAGCAGTCCCTTACCGCCGAATGAGTACTTC; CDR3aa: CASSPLPPNEYF
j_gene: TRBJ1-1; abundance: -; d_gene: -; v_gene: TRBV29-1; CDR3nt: TGCAGCGTTGGCGGCTCGGAGTCGAACACTGAAGCTTTCTTT; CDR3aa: CSVGGSESNTEAFF
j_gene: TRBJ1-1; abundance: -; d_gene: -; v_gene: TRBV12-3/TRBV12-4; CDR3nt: TGTGCCAGCAGTCCTCCTCGAGCGATGAACACTGAAGCTTTCTTT; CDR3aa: CASSPPRAMNTEAFF
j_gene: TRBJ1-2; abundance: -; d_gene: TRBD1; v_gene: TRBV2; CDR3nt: TGTGCCAGCCCCGTGGGACAGGGGGCAGACTATGGCTACACCTTC; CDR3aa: CASPVGQGADYGYTF
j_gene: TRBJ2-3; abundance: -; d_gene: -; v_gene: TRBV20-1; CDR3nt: TGCAGTGCTAGTCAGTCTAGCGTTGGCACAGATACGCAGTATTTT; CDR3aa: CSASQSSVGTDTQYF
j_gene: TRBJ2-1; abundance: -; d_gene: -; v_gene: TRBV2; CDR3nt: TGTGCCAGCAGTGAGAACAGGGTGGTGGATGAGCAGTTCTTC; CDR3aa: CASSENRVVDEQFF
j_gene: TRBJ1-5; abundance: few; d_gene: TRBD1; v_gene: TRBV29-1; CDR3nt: TGCAGCGTTGGGACAGGAGGACCTAATCAGCCCCAGCATTTT; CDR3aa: CSVGTGGPNQPQHF
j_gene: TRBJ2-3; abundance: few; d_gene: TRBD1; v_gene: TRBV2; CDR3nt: TGTGCCACCGGGGACAGAATCGTAAGCACAGATACGCAGTATTTT; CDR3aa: CATGDRIVSTDTQYF
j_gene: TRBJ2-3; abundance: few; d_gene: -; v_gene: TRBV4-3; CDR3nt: TGCGCCAGCAGCCAAGAGAATGGGGGGGGCATGGATACGCAGTATTTT; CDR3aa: CASSQENGGGMDTQYF
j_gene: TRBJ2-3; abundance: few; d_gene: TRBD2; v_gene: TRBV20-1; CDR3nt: TGCAGTGCTAGTCTGGCGGGGGTCATTGGAGGCACAGATACGCAGTATTTT; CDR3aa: CSASLAGVIGGTDTQYF
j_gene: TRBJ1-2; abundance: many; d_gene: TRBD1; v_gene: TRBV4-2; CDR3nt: TGTGCCAGCAGCGAAAACCTAGGGACAGTAGCTAACTATGGCTACACCTTC; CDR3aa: CASSENLGTVANYGYTF
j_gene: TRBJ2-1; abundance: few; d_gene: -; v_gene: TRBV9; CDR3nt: TGTGCCAGCAGCGCCTCAAACAGGGACAATGAGCAGTTCTTC; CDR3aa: CASSASNRDNEQFF
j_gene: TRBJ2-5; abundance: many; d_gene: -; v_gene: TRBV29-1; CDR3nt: TGCAGCGTTGAAACCCCTGGAGGGGGGGGCATGGAGACCCAGTACTTC; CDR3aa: CSVETPGGGGMETQYF
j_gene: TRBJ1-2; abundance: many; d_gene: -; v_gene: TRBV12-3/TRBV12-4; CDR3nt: TGTGCCAGCAACGAAGGGGGCTATGGCTACACCTTC; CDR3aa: CASNEGGYGYTF
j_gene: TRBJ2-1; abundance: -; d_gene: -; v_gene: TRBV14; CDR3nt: TGTGCCAGCAGCTTCAATGTAGGGCACGTGCATGAGCAGTTCTTC; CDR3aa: CASSFNVGHVHEQFF
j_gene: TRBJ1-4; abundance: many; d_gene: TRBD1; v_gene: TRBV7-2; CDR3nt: TGTGCCAGCAGCGTAGACAGGGGCGAAAAACTGTTTTTT; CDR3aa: CASSVDRGEKLFF
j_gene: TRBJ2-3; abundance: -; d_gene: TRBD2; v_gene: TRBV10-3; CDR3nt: TGTGCCACCCAGCCAGCGGGGAGCACAGATACGCAGTATTTT; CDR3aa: CATQPAGSTDTQYF
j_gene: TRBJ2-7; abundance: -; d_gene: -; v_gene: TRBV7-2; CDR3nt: TGTGCCAGCAGCCCGGAGAATAGGCATCATGAGCAGTACTTC; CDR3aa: CASSPENRHHEQYF
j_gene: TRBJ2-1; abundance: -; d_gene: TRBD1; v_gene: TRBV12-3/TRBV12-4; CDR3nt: TGTGCCAGCAGTTTAGCGGGACAGGAGACCAATGAGCAGTTCTTC; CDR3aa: CASSLAGQETNEQFF
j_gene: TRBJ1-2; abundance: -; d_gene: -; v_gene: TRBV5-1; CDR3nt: TGCGCCAGCAGCTTGGCCGGGGGGCCAGCTAACTATGGCTACACCTTC; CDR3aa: CASSLAGGPANYGYTF
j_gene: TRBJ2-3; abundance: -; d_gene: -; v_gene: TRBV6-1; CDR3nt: TGTGCCAGCAGTGAAGCTCGCGGTACGCAGTATTTT; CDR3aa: CASSEARGTQYF
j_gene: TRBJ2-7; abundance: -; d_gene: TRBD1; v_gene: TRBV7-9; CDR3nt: TGTGCCAGCAGTCCACAGGGGGCCTCTTCTGGTGAGCAGTACTTC; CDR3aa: CASSPQGASSGEQYF
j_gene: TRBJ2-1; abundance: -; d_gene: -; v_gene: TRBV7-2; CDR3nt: TGTGCCAGCAGCCCTCTCCCCCCTCACAATGAGCAGTTCTTC; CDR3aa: CASSPLPPHNEQFF
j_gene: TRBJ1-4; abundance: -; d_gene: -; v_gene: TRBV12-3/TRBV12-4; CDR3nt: TGTGCCAGCAGTTTAGGTTCCATTAATGAAAAACTGTTTTTT; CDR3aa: CASSLGSINEKLFF
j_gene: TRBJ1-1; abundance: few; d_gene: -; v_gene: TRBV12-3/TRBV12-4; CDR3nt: TGTGCCAGCAGTACCAGGAACAAGAACACTGAAGCTTTCTTT; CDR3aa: CASSTRNKNTEAFF
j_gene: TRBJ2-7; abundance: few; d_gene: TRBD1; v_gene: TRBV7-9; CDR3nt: TGTGCCAGCAGCTTAGGACAGGGGTTTCGCGAGCAGTACTTC; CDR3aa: CASSLGQGFREQYF
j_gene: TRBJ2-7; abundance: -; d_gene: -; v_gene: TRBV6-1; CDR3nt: TGTGCCAGCACCAATTCCGGGACTCTTTACGAGCAGTACTTC; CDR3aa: CASTNSGTLYEQYF
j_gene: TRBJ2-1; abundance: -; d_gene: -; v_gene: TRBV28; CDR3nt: TGTACCAGCAGTCCCCCTAGTTCACCCTACAATGAGCAGTTCTTC; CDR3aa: CTSSPPSSPYNEQFF